Below, 11 T cell receptor beta chains from the same sample are listed, as sequenced in a study of blood T cell repertoires in COVID-19. The data were produced by immunoSEQ multiplex PCR, yet TCRdb's version contains in-frame clones alone and is incomplete. The data show approximately 500,000 clones, roughly 89% seen once. The sequenced material came from peripheral blood. Receptor source: a woman between 50 and 59 years old with COVID-19, enrolled during active disease.

This chain uses TRBV6-1 with TRBJ1-1; unclear D gene. The CDR3 consists of 13 residues. Per germline, CDR1 MNHNS and CDR2 SASEGT. The V and J ends lost 0 bases and 10 bases respectively, with 12 bases between them. This CDR3 is CASSEAWSLGAFF. The DNA of the CDR3 is TGTGCCAGCAGTGAAGCCTGGAGCCTTGGAGCTTTCTTT.

In its sample, this clone was seen once. The chain has TRBV12-5 and TRBJ1-4; 7 bases match TRBD1. The J segment lost 4 bases and the V segment lost 9 bases, leaving 11 bases of the junction unmatched. Germline V CDR1 and CDR2: LGHNT, FRNRAP. The CDR3 spans 15 residues. The CDR3 DNA follows: TGTGCTAGCGCTATTGGACAGGTCGGTAATGAAAAACTGTTTTTT. This sequence encodes CASAIGQVGNEKLFF.

This sequence joins TRBV11-2 and TRBJ2-7; D is unclear. CDR1 SGHAT and CDR2 FQNNGV come from the germline V gene. This CDR3 spans 12 amino acids. V lost 3 bases and J lost 8, with 11 bases in between. The CDR3 DNA reads as TGTGCCAGCAGCTTTAATGTCCCCCAGCAGTACTTC. This gives the protein CASSFNVPQQYF.

The chain employs TRBV10-1 and TRBJ2-2, with TRBD1 matching 7 bases. V shed 3 bases and J 6 bases; nucleotides not matched to a gene: 7. The germline V gene has CDR1 WNHNN and CDR2 SYGVQD (reference sequence). This CDR3 is built from 15 residues. CDR3 residues: CASSEWAGGPGELFF. The CDR3 DNA reads as TGCGCCAGCAGTGAATGGGCAGGGGGTCCCGGGGAGCTGTTTTTT.

This clone was observed a few times. J is TRBJ1-1 and V is TRBV6-1, with TRBD1 matching over 8 bases. V shed 3 bases and J 4 bases; nucleotides not matched to a gene: 4. The CDR3 length is 14 residues. CDR1 and CDR2 (germline): MNHNS, SASEGT. The CDR3 DNA is TGTGCCAGCAGTGAGGACAGGGCCAGCACTGAAGCTTTCTTT. This sequence encodes CASSEDRASTEAFF.

The chain employs TRBV6-4 and TRBJ2-2; 7 bases fit TRBD1. Germline assignment: CDR1 MRHNA and CDR2 SNTAGT. The ends lost 2 bases at V and 4 bases at J; junction bases unmatched: 7. The CDR3 contains 16 residues. CDR3 bases: TGTGCCAGCAGTGACGGCTTCAGGGGGACCACCGGGGAGCTGTTTTTT. Translated: CASSDGFRGTTGELFF.

The chain carries TRBV6-6 and TRBJ1-4, with D uncertain. Germline loops: CDR1 MNHNY, CDR2 SVGAGI (reference sequence). Trimming removed 6 bases from V and 4 bases from J, with 3 bases in between. This CDR3 is 11 amino acids long. Here the CDR3 DNA reads TGTGCCAGCAGCAGTAATGAAAAACTGTTTTTT. It specifies CASSSNEKLFF.

This chain links TRBV29-1 with TRBJ1-2, with TRBD1 matching over 8 bases. Germline-derived CDR1 and CDR2 are SQVTM and ANQGSEA. V dropped 6 bases and J dropped 7; count of bases not matched to a gene: 16. The CDR3 totals 15 residues. CDR3 loop: CSVRSEGQGARGYTF. As DNA, the CDR3 is TGCAGCGTCCGGTCGGAAGGGCAGGGGGCGCGTGGCTACACCTTC. Supplemented by reference TRBV29-1 and TRBJ1-2, the full variable domain reads SAVISQKPSRDICQRGTSLTIQCQVDSQVTMMFWYRQQPGQSLTLIATANQGSEATYESGFVIDKFPISRPNLTFSTLTVSNMSPEDSSIYLCSVRSEGQGARGYTFGSGTRLTVV.

This sequence joins TRBV9 and TRBJ2-2, with D unclear. The CDR3 runs to 13 residues. V was clipped by 0 bases and J by 7 bases, with 7 bases between them. The germline V gene has CDR1 SGDLS and CDR2 YYNGEE. Here the CDR3 DNA reads TGTGCCAGCAGCGTAGTCTCCCGCGGGGAGCTGTTTTTT. It encodes CASSVVSRGELFF.

V is TRBV4-1 and J is TRBJ1-2, with a weak D call TRBD1 (5 bases). Germline V CDR1 and CDR2: MGHRA, YSYEKL. V lost 2 bases to trimming and J lost 0 bases, with 10 bases between them. This CDR3 is 15 amino acids long. CDR3 nucleotide sequence: TGCGCCAGCAGCCAAAGGTCAGGGCCTAACTATGGCTACACCTTC. It codes for CASSQRSGPNYGYTF.

This clone was seen a handful of times. The chain is built from TRBV9 and TRBJ1-1; D not certain. Trimming pared 0 bases from V and 3 bases from J, leaving 9 bases between. This CDR3 is 14 amino acids long. Per the germline V gene, CDR1 is SGDLS and CDR2 is YYNGEE. The CDR3 DNA sequence: TGTGCCAGCAGCGTAGCTCCCTCGGACACTGAAGCTTTCTTT. It encodes CASSVAPSDTEAFF.